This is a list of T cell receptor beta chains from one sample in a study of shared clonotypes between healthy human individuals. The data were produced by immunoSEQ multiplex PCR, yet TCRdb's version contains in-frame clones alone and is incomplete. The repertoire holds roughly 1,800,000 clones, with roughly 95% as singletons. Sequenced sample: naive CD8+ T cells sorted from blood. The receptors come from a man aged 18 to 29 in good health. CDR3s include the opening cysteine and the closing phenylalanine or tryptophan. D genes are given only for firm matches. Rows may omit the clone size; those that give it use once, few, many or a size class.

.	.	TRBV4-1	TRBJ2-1	TGCGCCAGCAGCCATATGTCGAGTCTAAGCTCCTACAATGAGCAGTTCTTC	CASSHMSSLSSYNEQFF
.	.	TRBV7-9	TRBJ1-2	TGTGCCAGCAGCTCCCTCGACCCGACCGTGAGTCATGGCTACACCTTC	CASSSLDPTVSHGYTF
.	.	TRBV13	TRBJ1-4	TGTGCCAGCAGCTCCACAGGGCTCAATGAAAAACTGTTTTTT	CASSSTGLNEKLFF
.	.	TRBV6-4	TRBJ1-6	TGTGCCAGCAGCGACAGGATTAATTCACCCCTCCACTTT	CASSDRINSPLHF
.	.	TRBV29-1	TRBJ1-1	TGCAGCGTCTTGATGAACACTGAAGCTTTCTTT	CSVLMNTEAFF
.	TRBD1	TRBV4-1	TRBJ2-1	TGCGCCAGCAGCCAAGGGACCGGGACAGGGGTTATGAATGAGCAGTTCTTC	CASSQGTGTGVMNEQFF
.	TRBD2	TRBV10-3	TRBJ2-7	TGTGCCATCAGTGAGAGCGGGCTAGCGGGGGGCCCTAGTAGCTCCTACGAGCAGTACTTC	CAISESGLAGGPSSSYEQYF
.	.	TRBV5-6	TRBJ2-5	TGTGCCAGCAGCTTGTTAAGGCAAAGGGAGACCCAGTACTTC	CASSLLRQRETQYF
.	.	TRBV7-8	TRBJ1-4	TGTGCCAGCAGCTACCGTCCTATGGCGGCAACTAATGAAAAACTGTTTTTT	CASSYRPMAATNEKLFF
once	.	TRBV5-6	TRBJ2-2	TGTGCCAGCAGCTTGACAACCGGGGAGCTGTTTTTT	CASSLTTGELFF
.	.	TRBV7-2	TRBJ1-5	TGTGCCAGCAGCTTAGATAACAGCCGAGGGAGCAATCAGCCCCAGCATTTT	CASSLDNSRGSNQPQHF